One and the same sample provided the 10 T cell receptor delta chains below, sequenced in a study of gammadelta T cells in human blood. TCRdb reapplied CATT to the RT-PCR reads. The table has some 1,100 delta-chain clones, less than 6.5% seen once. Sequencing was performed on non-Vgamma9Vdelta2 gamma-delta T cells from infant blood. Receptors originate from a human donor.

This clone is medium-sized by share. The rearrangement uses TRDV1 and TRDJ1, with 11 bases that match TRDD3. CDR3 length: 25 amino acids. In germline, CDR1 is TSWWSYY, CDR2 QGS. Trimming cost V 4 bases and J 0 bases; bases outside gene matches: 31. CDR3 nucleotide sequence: TGTGCTCTTGGGGCTCGTTCCTCGTACCCTCGAGTACTGGGGGATATCGACCCAGACACCGATAAACTCATCTTT. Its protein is CALGARSSYPRVLGDIDPDTDKLIF.

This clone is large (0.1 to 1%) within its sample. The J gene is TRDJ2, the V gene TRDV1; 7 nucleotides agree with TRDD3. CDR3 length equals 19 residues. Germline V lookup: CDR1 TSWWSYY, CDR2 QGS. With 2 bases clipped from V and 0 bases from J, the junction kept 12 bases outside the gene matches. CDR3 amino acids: CALGECCTWGFSLTAQLFF. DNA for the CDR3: TGTGCTCTTGGGGAATGCTGCACCTGGGGGTTCTCTTTGACAGCACAACTCTTCTTT.

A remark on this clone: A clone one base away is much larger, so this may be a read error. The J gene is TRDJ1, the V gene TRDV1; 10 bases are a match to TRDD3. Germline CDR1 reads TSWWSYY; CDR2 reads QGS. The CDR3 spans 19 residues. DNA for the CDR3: TGTGCTCTTAGGGAACGGTCCCCCAGAGGAGGTGGGGGATACACTCAACTCATCTTT. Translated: CALRERSPRGGGGYTQLIF.

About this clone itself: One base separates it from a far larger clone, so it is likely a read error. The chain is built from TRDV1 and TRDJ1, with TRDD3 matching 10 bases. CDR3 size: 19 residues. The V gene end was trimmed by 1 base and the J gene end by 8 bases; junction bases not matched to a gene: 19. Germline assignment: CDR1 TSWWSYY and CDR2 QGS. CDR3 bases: TGTGCTCTTGGGGAACCACCTACCGGAGTGTTCCTGGGGGATAACAAACTCATCTTT. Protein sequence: CALGEPPTGVFLGDNKLIF.

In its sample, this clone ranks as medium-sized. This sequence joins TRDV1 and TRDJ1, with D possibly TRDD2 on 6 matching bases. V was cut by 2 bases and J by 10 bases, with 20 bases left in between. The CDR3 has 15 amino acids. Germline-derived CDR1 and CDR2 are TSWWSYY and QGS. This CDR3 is CALGEAAFPKGGLIF. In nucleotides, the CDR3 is TGTGCTCTTGGGGAAGCGGCCTTCCCCAAAGGCGGACTCATCTTT.

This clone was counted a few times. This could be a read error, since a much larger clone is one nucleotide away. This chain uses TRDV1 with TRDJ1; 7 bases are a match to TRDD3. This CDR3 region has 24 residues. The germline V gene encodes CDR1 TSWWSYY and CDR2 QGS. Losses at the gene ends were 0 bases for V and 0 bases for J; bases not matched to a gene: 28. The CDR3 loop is CALGELAKEFPLLGGQIYTDKLIF. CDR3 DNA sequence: TGTGCTCTTGGGGAACTGGCCAAAGAATTCCCCTTGCTGGGGGGCCAAATATACACCGATAAACTCATCTTT.

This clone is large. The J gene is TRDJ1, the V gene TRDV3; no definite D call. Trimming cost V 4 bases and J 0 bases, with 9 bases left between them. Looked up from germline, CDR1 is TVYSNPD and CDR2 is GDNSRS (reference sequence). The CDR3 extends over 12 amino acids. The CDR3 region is CASSGHTDKLIF. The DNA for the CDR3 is TGTGCCTCCTCCGGGCACACCGATAAACTCATCTTT. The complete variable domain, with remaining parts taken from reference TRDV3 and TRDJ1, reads CDKVTQSSPDQTVASGSEVVLLCTYDTVYSNPDLFWYRIRPDYSFQFVFYGDNSRSEGADFTQGRFSVKHILTQKAFHLVISPVRTEDSATYYCASSGHTDKLIFGKGTRVTVEP.

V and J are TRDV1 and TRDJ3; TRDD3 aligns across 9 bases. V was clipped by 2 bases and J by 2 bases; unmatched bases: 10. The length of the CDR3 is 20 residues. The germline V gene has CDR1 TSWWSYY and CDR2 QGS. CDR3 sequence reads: CALGEVWGYAAPWDTRQMFF. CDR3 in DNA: TGTGCTCTTGGGGAAGTTTGGGGATACGCGGCCCCCTGGGACACCCGACAGATGTTTTTC.

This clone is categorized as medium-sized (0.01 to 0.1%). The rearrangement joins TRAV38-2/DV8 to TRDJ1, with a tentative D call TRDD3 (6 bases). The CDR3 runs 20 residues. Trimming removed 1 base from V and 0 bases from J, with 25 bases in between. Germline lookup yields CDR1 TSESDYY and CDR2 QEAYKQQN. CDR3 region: CAYRSRILRSTYLYTDKLIF. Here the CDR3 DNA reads TGTGCTTATAGGAGCCGGATACTACGAAGTACTTACCTCTACACCGATAAACTCATCTTT.

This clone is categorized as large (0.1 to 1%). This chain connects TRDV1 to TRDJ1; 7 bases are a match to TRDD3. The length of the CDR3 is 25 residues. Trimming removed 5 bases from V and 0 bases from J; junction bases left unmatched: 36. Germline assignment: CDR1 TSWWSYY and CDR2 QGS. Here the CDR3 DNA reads TGTGCTCTTGGGACAGACCTAGGGCTGGGGGGGAGTGAGGGATTCGCAAATGAGTACACCGATAAACTCATCTTT. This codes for CALGTDLGLGGSEGFANEYTDKLIF.